A single sample gave rise to the 17 T cell receptor beta chains below, sequenced in a study of blood T cell repertoires in COVID-19. The assay was immunoSEQ multiplex PCR, and TCRdb's table has in-frame clones only and misses some. The profile covers 160,000 or so clones, with roughly 80% appearing a single time and roughly 9% taken by the ten largest. The sequenced sample consisted of peripheral blood. All receptors come from a woman in her 70s with acute or convalescent COVID-19.

The J gene is TRBJ2-1, the V gene TRBV9; the match to TRBD1 covers 10 bases. J lost 9 bases, V lost 2 bases, and 14 bases had no gene match. The CDR3 extends over 17 amino acids. From germline, CDR1 is SGDLS and CDR2 YYNGEE. The DNA for the CDR3 is TGTGCCAGCAGCGTTAGACAGGGGGCGCCGGACACGGGTGAGCAGTTCTTC. This encodes CASSVRQGAPDTGEQFF.

CDR3 nucleotides: TGTGCCAGCAGCCCAGGGGGCATTCAGTACTTC. Protein sequence: CASSPGGIQYF. The V gene is TRBV6-5, the J gene TRBJ2-4; 7 positions agree with TRBD1. The V gene's germline CDR1 is MNHEY and CDR2 SVGAGI. V shed 6 bases, J shed 9 bases, and the junction held 2 bases outside the gene matches. CDR3 length equals 11 residues.

The chain links TRBV29-1 to TRBJ2-2; 7 bases fit TRBD1. V trimming: 5 bases; J trimming: 4 bases; junction bases outside the gene matches: 1. CDR3 length: 12 amino acids. From germline, CDR1 is SQVTM and CDR2 ANQGSEA. The CDR3 here is CSVRQGTGELFF. CDR3 nucleotides: TGCAGCGTTCGACAGGGCACCGGGGAGCTGTTTTTT.

The chain's CDR3 is CASSQGGTVEQYF. CDR3 in DNA: TGTGCCAGCAGCCAAGGGGGGACAGTCGAGCAGTACTTC. V gene TRBV14 combines with J gene TRBJ2-7; TRBD1 matches 7 bases. With V trimmed by 1 base and J by 6 bases, 3 bases remained unmatched. From germline, CDR1 is SGHDN and CDR2 FVKESK. The CDR3 has 13 residues.

The J gene is TRBJ2-3, the V gene TRBV7-2, with D unclear. There are 16 residues in the CDR3. V lost 5 bases, J lost 9 bases, and 24 bases lay in between. Germline-derived CDR1 and CDR2 are SGHTA and FQGNSA. CDR3 nucleotide sequence: TGTGCCAGCAGCCCGCGAGCCCTCGTCCTAATGAGAACGCAGTATTTT. This translates into CASSPRALVLMRTQYF.

CDR3 DNA: TGTGCCTGGAGTGTACGGATGGGTTCCGGGGAGGCCGGGGAGCTGTTTTTT. Translation: CAWSVRMGSGEAGELFF. The J gene is TRBJ2-2, the V gene TRBV30; possible D gene TRBD2, 6 bases. Deletions cut 0 bases from V and 6 bases from J, with 20 bases between. This CDR3 contains 17 residues. The germline gives CDR1 GTSNPN, CDR2 SVGIG (reference sequence).

The chain couples TRBV3-1 (or the pseudogene TRBV3-2) to TRBJ2-2; a weak D match, TRBD2 (7 bases). Germline V gene sequence: CDR1 LGHDT, CDR2 YNNKEL (reference sequence). The CDR3 loop spans 15 amino acids. The V and J ends lost 2 bases and 2 bases respectively, with 9 bases between them. The CDR3, as DNA: TGTGCCAGCAGCCAAAGGGGGGGAAACACCGGGGAGCTGTTTTTT. This codes for CASSQRGGNTGELFF.

CDR3 in DNA: TGTGCCTGGAGTGTTCTCGGGACAGGGGCTCCCGCCAGCTATGGCTACACCTTC. Translation: CAWSVLGTGAPASYGYTF. The genes are TRBV30 and TRBJ1-2; 10 bases line up with TRBD1. Losses at the gene ends were 0 bases for V and 4 bases for J; bases not matched to a gene: 14. Per the germline V gene, CDR1 is GTSNPN and CDR2 is SVGIG (reference sequence). The CDR3 sequence is 18 residues long.

V and J are TRBV20-1 and TRBJ1-5, with TRBD1 identical over 12 bases. This CDR3 comprises 15 residues. Germline CDR1 DFQATT, CDR2 SNEGSKA (reference sequence). Losses at the gene ends were 3 bases for V and 10 bases for J; bases not matched to a gene: 10. The CDR3 reads CSASTGTGGPNPQHF. The CDR3 DNA is TGCAGTGCTAGTACCGGGACAGGGGGCCCCAATCCCCAGCATTTT.

This clone has just one count. The chain has TRBV4-1 and TRBJ2-1; TRBD2 matches 7 bases. The length of the CDR3 is 14 residues. V shed 3 bases and J 8 bases; nucleotides not matched to a gene: 7. Germline V gene sequence: CDR1 MGHRA, CDR2 YSYEKL. This CDR3 reads CASSQASGTDEQFF. The CDR3 DNA reads TGCGCCAGCAGCCAGGCCAGCGGGACCGATGAGCAGTTCTTC.

This chain uses TRBV18 with TRBJ2-6; 9 bases agree with TRBD1. CDR3 length: 17 amino acids. V dropped 3 bases and J dropped 2; count of bases not matched to a gene: 5. The V gene's germline CDR1 is KGHSH and CDR2 LQKENI. CDR3 DNA sequence: TGTGCCAGCTCACCCTTTGGACAGGGGACTGGGGCCAACGTCCTGACTTTC. It codes for CASSPFGQGTGANVLTF.

This CDR3 is CASSGDSDYEQYF. The CDR3 DNA is TGTGCCAGCTCAGGGGACTCTGACTACGAGCAGTACTTC. The chain combines TRBV18 with TRBJ2-7, with D tentatively TRBD2 (6 bases). The CDR3 contains 13 residues. V gave up 5 bases and J gave up 3 bases, with 11 bases separating them. Germline-derived CDR1 and CDR2 are KGHSH and LQKENI.

The rearrangement uses TRBV5-1 and TRBJ2-1; 12 bases line up with TRBD2. V dropped 2 bases and J dropped 2; count of bases not matched to a gene: 8. The CDR3 sequence is 18 residues long. In germline, CDR1 is SGHRS, CDR2 YFSETQ. CDR3 residues: CASSFGLAGTLAYNEQFF. DNA of the CDR3: TGCGCCAGCAGCTTCGGACTAGCGGGAACCCTGGCCTACAATGAGCAGTTCTTC.

CDR3 coding DNA: TGTGCCTGGAGTGTACGGGGGGCCAATGAGCAGTTCTTC. The encoded protein is CAWSVRGANEQFF. The chain has TRBV30 and TRBJ2-1; tentative D call: TRBD2 (7 bases). V was trimmed by 0 bases and J by 6 bases, leaving 9 bases between them. The CDR3 runs 13 residues. Germline values: CDR1 GTSNPN, CDR2 SVGIG (reference sequence).

This chain joins TRBV5-1 and TRBJ1-4, with TRBD1 matching 11 bases. Germline CDR1 and CDR2: SGHRS and YFSETQ. The CDR3 length is 15 residues. V lost 7 bases to trimming and J lost 7 bases; unmatched junction nucleotides: 9. CDR3 nucleotide sequence: TGCGCCAGCGCCACGGACAGGGGGCCGAGTGAAAAACTGTTTTTT. Protein product: CASATDRGPSEKLFF.

The V gene is TRBV14, the J gene TRBJ2-3; D may be TRBD2 (6 bases). The CDR3 extends over 15 amino acids. The germline gives CDR1 SGHDN, CDR2 FVKESK. V gave up 4 bases and J gave up 0 bases, with 11 bases separating them. The CDR3 coding sequence is TGTGCCAGCAGCCTGGCGGGAACTAGCACAGATACGCAGTATTTT. Its translation is CASSLAGTSTDTQYF.

This chain uses TRBV5-1 with TRBJ2-3; D not resolved. The CDR3 extends over 16 amino acids. Germline CDR1 is SGHRS and CDR2 is YFSETQ. The V end lost 5 bases, the J end lost 0 bases, and 16 bases lay between the germline ends. This CDR3 is CASSFAGSSSTDTQYF. The CDR3 bases are TGCGCCAGCAGTTTCGCCGGGTCTTCTAGCACAGATACGCAGTATTTT.